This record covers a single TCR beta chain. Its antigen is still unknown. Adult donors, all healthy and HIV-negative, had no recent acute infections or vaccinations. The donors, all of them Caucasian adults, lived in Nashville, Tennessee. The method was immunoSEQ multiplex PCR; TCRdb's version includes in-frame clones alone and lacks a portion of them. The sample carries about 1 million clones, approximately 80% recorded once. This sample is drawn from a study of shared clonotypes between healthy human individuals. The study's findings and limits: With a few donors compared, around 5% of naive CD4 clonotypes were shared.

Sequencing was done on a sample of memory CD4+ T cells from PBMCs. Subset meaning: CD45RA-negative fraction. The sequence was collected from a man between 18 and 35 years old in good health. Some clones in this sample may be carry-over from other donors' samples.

This chain's CDR3 is CASSKTPSDTQYF. For the CDR3, the DNA is TGTGCCAGCAGTAAGACCCCCTCAGATACGCAGTATTTT. The chain combines TRBV6-1 with TRBJ2-3; no definite D call. Germline CDR1 and CDR2: MNHNS and SASEGT. Trimming shortened V by 5 bases and J by 4 bases, and 10 bases separated the two germline ends. The CDR3 totals 13 residues.